These 15 T cell receptor beta chains share one sample of origin, sequenced in a study of identical twins (dated by TCRdb to the mid-2010s). The library was produced with 5' RACE. TCRdb lists the instrument as Illumina HiSeq 2000. TCRdb reprocessed the public reads (quality trimming at Q25 with fastp, clone calling with MiXCR) and kept in-frame beta chains. Rows are unified per CDR3 protein, each entry keeping the most common DNA and genes. This sample is represented by roughly 720,000 distinct CDR3 sequences; 18% of them were singletons. The ten largest clones add up to less than 15% of the sample. These sequences were also reported in another study, on T cells expressing NK-cell markers.

The sample consisted of PBMCs. These receptors all stem from a woman aged 18-29 years in good health.

The V gene is TRBV6-2 or TRBV6-3, the J gene TRBJ2-1; either TRBD1 or TRBD2 may supply D (5 bases each). Looked up from germline, CDR1 is MNHEY and CDR2 is SVGEGT. The CDR3 totals 14 residues. V was shortened by 6 bases and J by 4 bases, with 13 bases between the two germline ends. The CDR3 reads CASRFRDVYNEQFF. The CDR3 DNA sequence: TGTGCCAGCAGATTCCGGGACGTATACAATGAGCAGTTCTTC.

The rearrangement uses TRBV7-9 and TRBJ1-1; 8 bases align to TRBD1. Germline V lookup: CDR1 SEHNR, CDR2 FQNEAQ (reference sequence). This CDR3 region has 14 residues. Losses at the gene ends were 4 bases for V and 4 bases for J; bases not matched to a gene: 5. CDR3 in DNA: TGTGCCAGCAGCTCCCAGACAGGGGCCACTGAAGCTTTCTTT. Protein product: CASSSQTGATEAFF.

The chain recombines TRBV10-3 with TRBJ2-3; TRBD1 matches 8 bases. The length of the CDR3 is 14 residues. Germline assignment: CDR1 ENHRY and CDR2 SYGVKD. J gave up 5 bases and V 6 bases, and 7 bases lay outside the gene matches. The DNA of the CDR3 is TGTGCCATCAGCGTTCAGGGGGCGAAAGATACGCAGTATTTT. Its protein is CAISVQGAKDTQYF.

This clonotype was found many times. V is TRBV12-3 or TRBV12-4 and J is TRBJ1-1; D is uncertain. V lost 4 bases and J 2 bases, leaving 17 bases between the germline ends. This CDR3 is 16 amino acids long. The CDR3 spells CASSSSRRGGNTEAFF. As DNA, the CDR3 is TGTGCCAGCAGTTCGTCACGGCGGGGAGGAAACACTGAAGCTTTCTTT.

J is TRBJ2-3 and V is TRBV5-1, with 8 bases that match TRBD1. After removal of 1 base from V and 6 bases from J, the junction contained 7 bases not matched to a gene. The V gene's germline CDR1 is SGHRS and CDR2 YFSETQ. The CDR3 consists of 15 residues. CDR3 region: CASSLQGASADTQYF. CDR3 nucleotide sequence: TGCGCCAGCAGCTTGCAGGGGGCGTCGGCGGATACGCAGTATTTT.

The V gene is TRBV20-1, the J gene TRBJ2-3, with D unresolved. The CDR3 covers 14 residues. Trimming pared 5 bases from V and 1 base from J, leaving 13 bases between. Germline assignment: CDR1 DFQATT and CDR2 SNEGSKA (reference sequence). CDR3 protein: CSAPSAIGTDTQYF. In DNA, the CDR3 is TGCAGTGCTCCGTCGGCTATCGGCACAGATACGCAGTATTTT.

The chain joins TRBV11-2 to TRBJ2-2; tentatively, D is TRBD1 or TRBD2 (6 bases each). Germline values: CDR1 SGHAT, CDR2 FQNNGV. The V gene lost 8 bases and the J gene lost 0 bases, with 10 bases spanning the gap. This CDR3 is built from 14 residues. DNA of the CDR3: TGTGCCAGCGGAGGGGGTCCGAACACCGGGGAGCTGTTTTTT. This sequence encodes CASGGGPNTGELFF. Combining the CDR3 with reference TRBV11-2 and TRBJ2-2 gives the whole variable domain EAGVAQSPRYKIIEKRQSVAFWCNPISGHATLYWYQQILGQGPKLLIQFQNNGVVDDSQLPKDRFSAERLKGVDSTLKIQPAKLEDSAVYLCASGGGPNTGELFFGEGSRLTVL.

This clonotype came up a few times. The chain uses TRBV20-1 and TRBJ1-1, with D perhaps TRBD1 (5 bases). Germline CDR1 DFQATT, CDR2 SNEGSKA (reference sequence). The CDR3 consists of 13 residues. V gave up 7 bases and J gave up 1 base, with 13 bases separating them. In DNA form, the CDR3 reads TGCAGTGTCCCCCGGGACGGGAACACTGAAGCTTTCTTT. Protein sequence: CSVPRDGNTEAFF.

This chain connects TRBV12-3 or TRBV12-4 to TRBJ1-5; D not resolved. The CDR3 sequence is 14 residues long. The V end was cut by 0 bases, the J end by 3 bases, with 6 bases between. CDR3 nucleotide sequence: TGTGCCAGCAGTTTAGCTGGGGACAATCAGCCCCAGCATTTT. Its protein product is CASSLAGDNQPQHF.

The chain uses TRBV12-3 or TRBV12-4 and TRBJ2-7; D ambiguous. The germline V and J ends were trimmed by 2 bases and 1 base, with 9 bases remaining between them. CDR3 length equals 14 residues. CDR3: CASSLISFSYEQYF. CDR3 bases: TGTGCCAGCAGTTTAATTAGCTTTTCCTACGAGCAGTACTTC.

This clonotype was observed a handful of times. The chain couples TRBV18 to TRBJ2-1; no clear D. The V gene's germline CDR1 is KGHSH and CDR2 LQKENI. Trimming left V 3 bases short and J 4 bases short, with 13 bases between. This CDR3 contains 15 residues. The CDR3 is CASSPPEERYNEQFF. CDR3 sequence (DNA): TGTGCCAGCTCACCCCCCGAGGAGCGATACAATGAGCAGTTCTTC. Variable domain in full (rest from reference TRBV18 and TRBJ2-1): NAGVMQNPRHLVRRRGQEARLRCSPMKGHSHVYWYRQLPEEGLKFMVYLQKENIIDESGMPKERFSAEFPKEGPSILRIQQVVRGDSAAYFCASSPPEERYNEQFFGPGTRLTVL.

This sequence joins TRBV12-3 or TRBV12-4 and TRBJ2-7; TRBD1 is a possible D gene (6 bases). The CDR3 has 15 residues. Trimming pared 1 base from V and 4 bases from J, leaving 14 bases between. The CDR3 nucleotides read TGTGCCAGCAGTTTAGGTGGACAGCCCCGTTACGAGCAGTACTTC. It translates to CASSLGGQPRYEQYF.

The sample holds a few counts of this clonotype. This chain links TRBV7-2 with TRBJ2-7, with D perhaps matching TRBD1 (6 bases). The CDR3 runs 14 residues. The V and J ends lost 5 bases and 3 bases respectively, with 14 bases between them. Germline values: CDR1 SGHTA, CDR2 FQGNSA. CDR3: CASSPEQGYYEQYF. Written as DNA, the CDR3 is TGTGCCAGCAGCCCAGAACAGGGATACTACGAGCAGTACTTC.

The genes are TRBV2 and TRBJ2-3; D unresolved. CDR3 size: 13 residues. Trimming left V 7 bases short and J 2 bases short, with 10 bases between. CDR1 and CDR2 (germline): SNHLY, FYNNEI. The DNA for the CDR3 is TGTGCCAGCACCCAATCCCTCACAGATACGCAGTATTTT. This sequence encodes CASTQSLTDTQYF. Looking up the rest from reference TRBV2 and TRBJ2-3 gives the full variable domain: EPEVTQTPSHQVTQMGQEVILRCVPISNHLYFYWYRQILGQKVEFLVSFYNNEISEKSEIFDDQFSVERPDGSNFTLKIRSTKLEDSAMYFCASTQSLTDTQYFGPGTRLTVL.

The rearrangement joins TRBV10-2 to TRBJ1-1; D is unclear. CDR3 length: 15 amino acids. The V and J ends lost 6 bases and 10 bases respectively, with 24 bases between them. CDR1 is WSHSY and CDR2 is SAAADI in the germline V gene. CDR3 in amino acids: CASRGLRESGSLAFF. Here the CDR3 DNA reads TGCGCCAGCAGGGGTTTAAGGGAGAGTGGTAGTCTAGCTTTCTTT.